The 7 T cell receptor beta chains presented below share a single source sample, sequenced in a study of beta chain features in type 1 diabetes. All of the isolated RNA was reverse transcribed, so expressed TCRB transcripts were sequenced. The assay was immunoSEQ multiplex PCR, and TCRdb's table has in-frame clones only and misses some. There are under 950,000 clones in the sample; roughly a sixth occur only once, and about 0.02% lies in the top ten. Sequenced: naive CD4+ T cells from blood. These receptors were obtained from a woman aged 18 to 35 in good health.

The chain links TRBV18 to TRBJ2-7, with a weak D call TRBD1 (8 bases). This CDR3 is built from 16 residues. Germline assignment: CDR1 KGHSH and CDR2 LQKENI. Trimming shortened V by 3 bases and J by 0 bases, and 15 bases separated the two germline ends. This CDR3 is CASSPNNRGGSYEQYF. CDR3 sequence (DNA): TGTGCCAGCTCACCTAATAACAGGGGGGGCTCCTACGAGCAGTACTTC.

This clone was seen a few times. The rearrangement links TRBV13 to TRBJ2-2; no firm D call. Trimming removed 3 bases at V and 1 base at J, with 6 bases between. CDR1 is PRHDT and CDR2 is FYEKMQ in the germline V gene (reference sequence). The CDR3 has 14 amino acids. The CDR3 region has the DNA TGTGCCAGCAGCTTGAGGATGAACACCGGGGAGCTGTTTTTT. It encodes CASSLRMNTGELFF.

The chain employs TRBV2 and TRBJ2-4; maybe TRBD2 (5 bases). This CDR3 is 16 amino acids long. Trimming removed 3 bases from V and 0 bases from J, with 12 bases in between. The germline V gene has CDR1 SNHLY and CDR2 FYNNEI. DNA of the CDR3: TGTGCCAGCAGTGAGCGGCAGACTATAGCCAAAAACATTCAGTACTTC. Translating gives CASSERQTIAKNIQYF.

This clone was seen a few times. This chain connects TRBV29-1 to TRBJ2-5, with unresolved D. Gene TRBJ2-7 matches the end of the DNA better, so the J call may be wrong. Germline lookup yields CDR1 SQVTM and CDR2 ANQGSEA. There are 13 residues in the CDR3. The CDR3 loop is CSVETLPGYEQYF. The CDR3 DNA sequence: TGCAGCGTTGAAACACTCCCCGGCTACGAGCAGTACTTC.

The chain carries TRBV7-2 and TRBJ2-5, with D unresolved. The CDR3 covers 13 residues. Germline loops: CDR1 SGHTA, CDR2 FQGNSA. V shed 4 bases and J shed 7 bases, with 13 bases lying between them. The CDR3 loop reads CASSSRRDGTQYF. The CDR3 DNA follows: TGTGCCAGCAGCTCCCGAAGGGATGGGACCCAGTACTTC. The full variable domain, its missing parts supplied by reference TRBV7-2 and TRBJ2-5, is GAGVSQSPSNKVTEKGKDVELRCDPISGHTALYWYRQSLGQGLEFLIYFQGNSAPDKSGLPSDRFSAERTGGSVSTLTIQRTQQEDSAVYLCASSSRRDGTQYFGPGTRLLVL.

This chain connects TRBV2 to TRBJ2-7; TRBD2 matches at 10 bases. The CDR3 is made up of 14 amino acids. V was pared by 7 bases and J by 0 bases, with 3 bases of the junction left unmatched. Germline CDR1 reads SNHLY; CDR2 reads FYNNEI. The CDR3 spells CASNRLAGSYEQYF. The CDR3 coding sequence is TGTGCCAGCAATCGACTAGCGGGCTCCTACGAGCAGTACTTC.

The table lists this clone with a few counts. The CDR3 region is CASSSGQDLNTEAFF. The CDR3, as DNA: TGTGCCAGCAGTTCGGGACAGGACCTGAACACTGAAGCTTTCTTT. The chain joins TRBV28 to TRBJ1-1, with TRBD1 matching 8 bases. The CDR3 length is 15 residues. The V segment lost 4 bases and the J segment 0 bases; nucleotides outside the gene matches: 4. Germline loops: CDR1 MDHEN, CDR2 SYDVKM.